This is a list of T cell receptor beta chains from one sample in a study of blood T cell repertoires in COVID-19. Profiling relied on immunoSEQ multiplex PCR, and the TCRdb table lists in-frame clones only, not all of them. The table shows more than 300,000 clones, with around nine tenths occurring only once. Sequencing input: peripheral blood. Source of these receptors: a woman in her late teens or twenties who had recovered from COVID-19. The CDR3 runs from the conserved cysteine through the conserved F or W. Each record gives: V gene, D gene, J gene, clone size, CDR3 protein, CDR3 DNA. D genes are given only for firm matches. Not every row has a clone size; where given, it reads once, few, many or a size class.

V gene: TRBV9; D gene: TRBD2; J gene: TRBJ2-5; clone size: NA; CDR3 protein: CASSVGVAGVGETQYF; CDR3 DNA: TGTGCCAGCAGCGTAGGTGTAGCGGGAGTGGGGGAGACCCAGTACTTC
V gene: TRBV19; D gene: TRBD1; J gene: TRBJ1-2; clone size: NA; CDR3 protein: CASNLDRGKFGYTF; CDR3 DNA: TGTGCCAGCAACCTCGACAGGGGTAAATTTGGCTACACCTTC
V gene: TRBV5-1; D gene: TRBD1; J gene: TRBJ1-5; clone size: NA; CDR3 protein: CASHPTGAQDSNQPQHF; CDR3 DNA: TGCGCCAGCCATCCGACAGGGGCTCAAGATAGCAATCAGCCCCAGCATTTT
V gene: TRBV7-6; D gene: TRBD1; J gene: TRBJ2-1; clone size: once; CDR3 protein: CASVRSGTGSYNEQFF; CDR3 DNA: TGTGCCAGCGTACGATCCGGGACAGGCTCCTACAATGAGCAGTTCTTC
V gene: TRBV11-3; D gene: NA; J gene: TRBJ2-1; clone size: NA; CDR3 protein: CASSPRGEQFF; CDR3 DNA: TGTGCCAGCAGCCCCCGGGGGGAGCAGTTCTTC
V gene: TRBV28; D gene: TRBD1; J gene: TRBJ1-2; clone size: NA; CDR3 protein: CASRTAGTEKGYTF; CDR3 DNA: TGTGCCAGCAGAACAGCCGGGACAGAAAAGGGCTACACCTTC
V gene: TRBV30; D gene: NA; J gene: TRBJ1-1; clone size: NA; CDR3 protein: CAWSGAGTWVFTEAFF; CDR3 DNA: TGTGCCTGGAGTGGCGCCGGGACATGGGTTTTCACTGAAGCTTTCTTT
V gene: TRBV7-9; D gene: TRBD1; J gene: TRBJ1-1; clone size: NA; CDR3 protein: CASSLTGVAEAFF; CDR3 DNA: TGTGCCAGCAGCTTGACAGGGGTCGCTGAAGCTTTCTTT
V gene: TRBV2; D gene: NA; J gene: TRBJ2-2; clone size: NA; CDR3 protein: CASSEALRVTGELFF; CDR3 DNA: TGTGCCAGCAGTGAAGCGCTTCGGGTCACCGGGGAGCTGTTTTTT
V gene: TRBV12-3/TRBV12-4; D gene: NA; J gene: TRBJ1-5; clone size: NA; CDR3 protein: CASSGSNQPQHF; CDR3 DNA: TGTGCCAGCAGTGGGAGTAATCAGCCCCAGCATTTT